This T cell receptor beta chain is drawn from a study of PD-1 blockade in classical Hodgkin lymphoma. Exposure to brentuximab vedotin varied, and each patient had relapsed following autologous stem cell transplantation. This CDR3 is built from 12 residues. The V gene's germline CDR1 is LGHNA and CDR2 YSLEER. The V segment lost 4 bases and the J segment 7 bases; nucleotides outside the gene matches: 3. Sequenced by immunoSEQ multiplex PCR; TCRdb stores in-frame clones only, minus some. Of 65,000 to 95,000 clones detected, roughly nine tenths appear once; the ten largest clones hold 20% to 25%. The rearrangement links TRBV4-3 to TRBJ1-1; 7 positions agree with TRBD1. This sample comprised peripheral blood mononuclear cells (PBMCs), obtained at baseline. The clonotype originates from a human donor with classical Hodgkin lymphoma. DNA of the CDR3: TGCGCCAGCAGCCCAACAGGGGATGAAGCTTTCTTT. Amino acids: CASSPTGDEAFF.